The rows below give T cell receptor beta chains drawn from one sample of a study of blood T cell repertoires in COVID-19. TCRdb's copy holds only in-frame clones and misses some; the assay was immunoSEQ multiplex PCR. The sample contains hundreds of thousands of clones, approximately 84% of which appear only once. Sequenced input: PBMCs or T cells enriched from blood (not recorded which). The receptors were sampled from a man aged 40-49 years who had recovered from COVID-19. Each CDR3 is given with its conserved first and last residue. D genes are given only for firm matches. Size values are once, few and many counts, or a class for expanded clones, and some rows have none.

d_gene | abundance | j_gene | v_gene | CDR3nt | CDR3aa
. | . | TRBJ2-1 | TRBV27 | TGTGCCAGCGTTGGAGCAGGGGTGGGGGTCTACAATGAGCAGTTCTTC | CASVGAGVGVYNEQFF
TRBD1 | . | TRBJ1-2 | TRBV19 | TGTGCCAGTAGTGCGGGCACCGCACAGGGGGCGCTTGACAGCTACACCTTC | CASSAGTAQGALDSYTF
. | . | TRBJ2-4 | TRBV3-1/TRBV3-2 | TGTGCCAGCAAGGGGGGGAGGTTGTTTGACATTCAGTACTTC | CASKGGRLFDIQYF
. | . | TRBJ2-7 | TRBV21-1 | TGTGCCAGCAGCCCCGCTAGCGGGATCACCTACGAGCAGTACTTC | CASSPASGITYEQYF
. | . | TRBJ2-7 | TRBV4-2 | TGTGCCAGCAGCCAACTGGGCCCCTACGAGCAGTACTTC | CASSQLGPYEQYF
TRBD2 | . | TRBJ2-3 | TRBV5-4 | TGTGCCAGCAGCTTGGGAGCGGGGGGATCCACAGATACGCAGTATTTT | CASSLGAGGSTDTQYF
. | . | TRBJ1-2 | TRBV30 | TGTGCCTGGAGTGATCGTCGGAGAAACTATGGCTACACCTTC | CAWSDRRRNYGYTF
TRBD1 | . | TRBJ2-1 | TRBV15 | TGTGCCACCAGCACGACAGGGGACTACAATGAGCAGTTCTTC | CATSTTGDYNEQFF
TRBD1 | . | TRBJ2-2 | TRBV7-2 | TGTGCCAGCAGCCCAGACAGGGCGGACACCGGGGAGCTGTTTTTT | CASSPDRADTGELFF
. | . | TRBJ1-6 | TRBV19 | TGTGCCAGTCAGCGGGGGGTGAATTCACCCCTCCACTTT | CASQRGVNSPLHF
TRBD1 | . | TRBJ2-7 | TRBV6-5 | TGTGCCAGCAGTTACTCCAAGGACAGGTGGAATGCCGAGCAGTACTTC | CASSYSKDRWNAEQYF
TRBD2 | . | TRBJ2-1 | TRBV7-2 | TGTGCCAGCAGCTCGAACATAGCGGGATACAATGAGCAGTTCTTC | CASSSNIAGYNEQFF
. | . | TRBJ1-2 | TRBV27 | TGTGCCAGCAGTTTATCAGGCGTCCGGGCGGGAAGTAGCTATGGCTACACCTTC | CASSLSGVRAGSSYGYTF
. | . | TRBJ1-2 | TRBV4-1 | TGCGCCAGCAGCCAACTCGGCGGCCATCGAGGCTACACCTTC | CASSQLGGHRGYTF
. | . | TRBJ2-7 | TRBV27 | TGTGCCAGCAGTTGTTGTCCAGGGTCGGGTGAGCAGTACTTC | CASSCCPGSGEQYF
. | . | TRBJ2-7 | TRBV29-1 | TGCAGCGTTGGGGCAGGGGACGGCGAGCAGTACTTC | CSVGAGDGEQYF
TRBD1 | . | TRBJ1-1 | TRBV6-5 | TGTGCCAGCAGTCAGGGGGCGCACTCCACTGAAGCTTTCTTT | CASSQGAHSTEAFF
. | few | TRBJ2-1 | TRBV4-3 | TGCGCCAGCAGCCAAGGGAGACGGGTTCAAGAGCAGTTCTTC | CASSQGRRVQEQFF
. | . | TRBJ1-2 | TRBV7-9 | TGTGCCAGCAGCCGGAGAAGTACAGGGAACGATGGCTACACCTTC | CASSRRSTGNDGYTF
. | once | TRBJ1-1 | TRBV3-1/TRBV3-2 | TGTGCCAGCAGCCAAGATCCGGGGGTCGAAGCTTTCTTT | CASSQDPGVEAFF
. | . | TRBJ1-1 | TRBV5-4 | TGTGCCAGCAGCTTGGCCGGGAAGGCTGAAGCTTTCTTT | CASSLAGKAEAFF
TRBD2 | . | TRBJ2-3 | TRBV18 | TGTGCCAGCTCACCCCTAGCGGGAGTAGCAGATACGCAGTATTTT | CASSPLAGVADTQYF
. | . | TRBJ1-5 | TRBV24-1 | TGTGCCACCTCCGGGTGGGGCAATCAGCCCCAGCATTTT | CATSGWGNQPQHF
. | . | TRBJ2-1 | TRBV11-2 | TGTGCCAGCAGCTTCGGTGAGCAGTTCTTC | CASSFGEQFF
. | . | TRBJ1-2 | TRBV5-6 | TGTGCCAGCAGCCCCGTGACAGCTAACTATGGCTACACCTTC | CASSPVTANYGYTF
TRBD1 | . | TRBJ1-2 | TRBV2 | TGTGCCAGCACGGGACAGGGGGCGACCGGCTACACCTTC | CASTGQGATGYTF
. | . | TRBJ1-2 | TRBV19 | TGTGCCAGTATGGAGGTAGACTATGGCTACACCTTC | CASMEVDYGYTF
TRBD1 | . | TRBJ1-1 | TRBV12-3/TRBV12-4 | TGTGCCAGCAGTTTACCGAACAGGGGTGAAGCTTTCTTT | CASSLPNRGEAFF
. | . | TRBJ1-6 | TRBV7-9 | TGTGCCAGCAGCTTAGGCTCCGGGGCACCCCTCCACTTT | CASSLGSGAPLHF
. | . | TRBJ1-4 | TRBV7-6 | TGTGCCAGCAGCGATGACGGAGGAGATGGAAAACTGTTTTTT | CASSDDGGDGKLFF
. | . | TRBJ1-2 | TRBV9 | TGTGCCAGCAGCGTAGACCTCGAGCGCTATGGCTACACCTTC | CASSVDLERYGYTF
. | many | TRBJ1-1 | TRBV5-6 | TGTGCCAGCAGCTTTCTCGCTTTCTTT | CASSFLAFF
. | . | TRBJ2-1 | TRBV7-9 | TGTGCCAGCAGCTTAACAGTTTACAATGAGCAGTTCTTC | CASSLTVYNEQFF
. | . | TRBJ1-2 | TRBV4-1 | TGCGCCAGCAGCCAATCGGCAGGGCCTAACTATGGCTACACCTTC | CASSQSAGPNYGYTF
TRBD1 | . | TRBJ1-1 | TRBV18 | TGTGCCAGCTCACTCCGGGACAGGGAAGCTTTCTTT | CASSLRDREAFF
TRBD2 | . | TRBJ2-1 | TRBV29-1 | TGCAGCGTTTCCGCGCTGGCTAGCGGGACCTTGAAGTTCTTC | CSVSALASGTLKFF
TRBD1 | . | TRBJ1-6 | TRBV12-5 | TGTGCTAGTAAACCGGGACAGGGACAGAATTCACCCCTCCACTTT | CASKPGQGQNSPLHF
TRBD1 | few | TRBJ1-2 | TRBV25-1 | TGTGCCAGCAGTGAATGGGGACAGAGATTTTATGGCTACACCTTC | CASSEWGQRFYGYTF
TRBD1 | . | TRBJ2-3 | TRBV5-1 | TGCGCCACGGGCCGCCAGGGGGATAGCACAGATACGCAGTATTTT | CATGRQGDSTDTQYF
TRBD1 | . | TRBJ1-5 | TRBV27 | TGTGCCAGCAGTCGGACAGGGGGCGGGCAGCCCCAGCATTTT | CASSRTGGGQPQHF
TRBD1 | . | TRBJ1-2 | TRBV9 | TGTGCCAGCAGCGTAGTGAATCCGGGACAGGGGTCTCGTGGCTACACCTTC | CASSVVNPGQGSRGYTF
. | . | TRBJ1-1 | TRBV30 | TGTGCCTGGAGTCGAGCGGGGCGTCCCACTGAAGCTTTCTTT | CAWSRAGRPTEAFF
. | . | TRBJ1-6 | TRBV7-9 | TGTGCCAGCAGCGTAGGGAGCTCCTATAATTCACCCCTCCACTTT | CASSVGSSYNSPLHF
TRBD2 | . | TRBJ2-1 | TRBV2 | TGTGCCAGCAGTTACAGACTAGCGCTGAACAATGAGCAGTTCTTC | CASSYRLALNNEQFF
. | . | TRBJ1-2 | TRBV2 | TGTGCCAGCAGTATACAGGGTGAGGACTATGGCTACACCTTC | CASSIQGEDYGYTF
TRBD1 | . | TRBJ2-5 | TRBV2 | TGTGCCAGCAGTGATAGGACAGGGTCCTCTCAAGAGACCCAGTACTTC | CASSDRTGSSQETQYF
TRBD1 | . | TRBJ2-7 | TRBV28 | TGTGCCAGCAGTGGCGTCCGGGACAGGGGGCGGGCCCCCATTAATTACGAGCAGTACTTC | CASSGVRDRGRAPINYEQYF
TRBD1 | . | TRBJ1-2 | TRBV6-5 | TGTGCCAGCAGTACAGGGGGAAATCTGGGCTACACCTTC | CASSTGGNLGYTF
. | . | TRBJ1-1 | TRBV30 | TGTGCCTGGAAAACAGGGAGGGCCACTGAAGCTTTCTTT | CAWKTGRATEAFF
TRBD2 | once | TRBJ2-3 | TRBV9 | TGTGCCAGCAGCGTAGGGGCTAGCGGGGGTACAGATACGCAGTATTTT | CASSVGASGGTDTQYF
. | . | TRBJ1-1 | TRBV18 | TGTGCCAGCTCACCAATACAAAGGGGATTGAACACTGAAGCTTTCTTT | CASSPIQRGLNTEAFF
TRBD2 | once | TRBJ2-2 | TRBV7-3 | TGTGCCAGCAGCCTAGCGGGGGCGAACACCGGGGAGCTGTTTTTT | CASSLAGANTGELFF
TRBD2 | once | TRBJ2-1 | TRBV3-1/TRBV3-2 | TGTGCCAGCTCCTCCCGCGAAGGGGGACTAGTTGACAATGAGCAGTTCTTC | CASSSREGGLVDNEQFF
TRBD2 | . | TRBJ2-1 | TRBV5-1 | TGCGCCAGCACCGCCCTAAGCGGGAGCTCCTACAATGAGCAGTTCTTC | CASTALSGSSYNEQFF
. | . | TRBJ1-5 | TRBV28 | TGTGCCAGCAGTTCGGAGGATCAGCCCCAGCATTTT | CASSSEDQPQHF
. | few | TRBJ1-5 | TRBV7-8 | TGTGCCAGCAGCTTAGCCACAGGAAGGAATCAGCCCCAGCATTTT | CASSLATGRNQPQHF
. | . | TRBJ2-3 | TRBV5-4 | TGTGCCAGCAGCTTGGGCGTAGCGAGGGAGGCAGATACGCAGTATTTT | CASSLGVAREADTQYF
. | . | TRBJ1-2 | TRBV2 | TGTGCCAGCAGTGAATTTTCCGGGGGAAACTATGGCTACACCTTC | CASSEFSGGNYGYTF
. | . | TRBJ2-7 | TRBV7-2 | TGTGCCAGCAGCCAGGGGCAAGGCATTGAGCAGTACTTC | CASSQGQGIEQYF